Each of the 6 T cell receptor gamma chains below was sequenced from the same sample in a study of intestinal T cells in coeliac disease. Genomic DNA came from ten 5-µm formalin-fixed paraffin-embedded scrolls per case. Using approximately 0.2 ug of biopsy DNA, TRG was amplified with LymphoTrack primers. TCRdb made new clone calls on the multiplex PCR reads using CATT. Of under 850 gamma-chain clones listed, approximately 53% were seen once; the top ten hold about 14%. The sequenced sample was a duodenal biopsy. Receptors were obtained from a human donor with celiac disease.

In this sample, this clone turned up a few times. The chain is built from TRGV10 and TRGJP1. TRGV10 is identified as an open reading frame with a role that is uncertain. The CDR3 spans 14 residues. V lost 8 bases to trimming and J lost 3 bases; unmatched junction nucleotides: 7. CDR3 sequence (DNA): TGTGCTGCGTGGGATTCACCCACTGGTTGGTTCAAGATATTT. Its translation is CAAWDSPTGWFKIF.

This clone was detected a few times. This sequence joins TRGV3 and TRGJ1 or TRGJ2. With 10 bases clipped from V and 6 bases from J, the junction kept 12 bases outside the gene matches. The CDR3 runs 12 residues. CDR1 VTNTFY and CDR2 YDVSTARD come from the germline V gene (reference sequence). The CDR3 sequence: CATGTDPYKKLF. The DNA for the CDR3 is TGTGCCACTGGGACAGACCCTTATAAGAAACTCTTT.

J is TRGJP1 and V is TRGV8. From germline, CDR1 is VENAVY and CDR2 YDSYNSRV. This CDR3 is built from 16 residues. The CDR3 bases are TGTGCACCTGGGATAGGCGGGCATGACACTGGTTGGTTCAAGATATTT. Protein: CAPGIGGHDTGWFKIF.

This clone was counted a few times. This DNA translates differently at residue 10 from the TCRdb protein, which is that of a much larger clone; a read error is likely, and the protein shown is the DNA's own translation. The chain recombines TRGV10 with TRGJP1. TRGV10 is an ORF, and what it does is uncertain. The CDR3 covers 13 residues. This chain's CDR3 is CAAWDPTGWLKIF. CDR3 sequence (DNA): TGTGCTGCGTGGGATCCCACTGGTTGGCTCAAGATATTT.

This clone was counted between two and nine times. It is likely a read error: a sequence one base away is far more abundant. Other DNA sequences of this sample code for an identical CDR3. The chain links TRGV9 to TRGJ1 or TRGJ2. This CDR3 spans 11 amino acids. CDR1 GITISATS and CDR2 ISYDGTV come from the germline V gene (reference sequence). The CDR3 region is CALWEALKKLF. Written as DNA, the CDR3 is TGTGCCTTGTGGGAGGCCCTTAAGAAGCTCTTT.

By proportion, this clone is large. The chain is built from TRGV3 and TRGJ1 or TRGJ2. After removal of 5 bases from V and 3 bases from J, the junction contained 4 bases not matched to a gene. Germline assignment: CDR1 VTNTFY and CDR2 YDVSTARD (reference sequence). This CDR3 has 12 amino acids. CDR3 protein: CATWASYYKKLF. DNA for the CDR3: TGTGCCACCTGGGCCAGTTATTATAAGAAACTCTTT.